These T cell receptor beta chains were read from a single sample in a study of cytomegalovirus exposure and HLA in healthy donors. Some clones are missing from TCRdb's copy, which holds only in-frame ones; the method was immunoSEQ multiplex PCR. This repertoire comprises tens of thousands of clones; its ten largest clones make up about 3.8%. Specimen: PBMCs. All receptors come from a female donor in good health and CMV-seropositive. Both conserved end residues are part of each CDR3. The order of the fields is CDR3 protein, CDR3 DNA, D gene, CDR3 length, J gene, V gene. D genes are given only for firm matches.

CASARLAGDTDTQYF | TGCGCCAGCGCCCGACTAGCGGGGGACACAGATACGCAGTATTTT | TRBD2 | 15 | TRBJ2-3 | TRBV5-1
CASSPLDRVAEDFF | TGTGCCAGCAGTCCCCTGGACAGGGTCGCTGAAGATTTCTTT | TRBD1 | 14 | TRBJ1-1 | TRBV6-5
CASSRTGGTGQPQHF | TGTGCCAGCAGTCGGACAGGGGGTACGGGTCAGCCCCAGCATTTT | TRBD1 | 15 | TRBJ1-5 | TRBV6-5
CASSYTPHSGHLHF | TGTGCCAGCAGTTACACACCCCATAGTGGGCACCTACACTTT | . | 14 | TRBJ1-6 | TRBV6-5
CSVGVSGGSQETQYF | TGCAGCGTTGGGGTTAGCGGGGGGTCTCAAGAGACCCAGTACTTC | TRBD2 | 15 | TRBJ2-5 | TRBV29-1
CSADGTTEQYF | TGCAGTGCTGATGGGACAACCGAGCAGTACTTC | . | 11 | TRBJ2-7 | TRBV20-1
CASSSGFANEKLFF | TGTGCCAGCAGCTCAGGGTTCGCTAATGAAAAACTGTTTTTT | . | 14 | TRBJ1-4 | TRBV5-5
CASNPSGHSTDTQYF | TGTGCCAGTAATCCTTCGGGACATAGCACAGATACGCAGTATTTT | . | 15 | TRBJ2-3 | TRBV19
CASKAQGTNYGYTF | TGTGCCAGCAAGGCACAGGGGACTAACTATGGCTACACCTTC | TRBD1 | 14 | TRBJ1-2 | TRBV6-1
CASSPVERGVPHEQYF | TGCGCCAGCAGCCCAGTGGAGCGGGGGGTCCCCCACGAGCAGTACTTC | TRBD2 | 16 | TRBJ2-7 | TRBV4-3